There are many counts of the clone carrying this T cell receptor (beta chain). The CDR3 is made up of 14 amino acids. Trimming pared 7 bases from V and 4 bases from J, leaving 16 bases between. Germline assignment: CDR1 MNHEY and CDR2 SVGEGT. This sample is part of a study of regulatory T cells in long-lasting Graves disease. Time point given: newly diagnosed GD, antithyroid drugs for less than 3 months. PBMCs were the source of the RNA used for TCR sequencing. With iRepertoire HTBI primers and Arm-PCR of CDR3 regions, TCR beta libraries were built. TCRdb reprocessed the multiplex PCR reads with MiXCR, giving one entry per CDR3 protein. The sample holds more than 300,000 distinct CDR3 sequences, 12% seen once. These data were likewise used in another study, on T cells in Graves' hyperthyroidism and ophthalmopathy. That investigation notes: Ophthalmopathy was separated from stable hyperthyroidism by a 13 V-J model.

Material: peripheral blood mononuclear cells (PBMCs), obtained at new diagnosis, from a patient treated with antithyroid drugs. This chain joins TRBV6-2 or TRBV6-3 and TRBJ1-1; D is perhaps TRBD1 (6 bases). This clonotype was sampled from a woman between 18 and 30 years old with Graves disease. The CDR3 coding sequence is TGTGCCAGCATTGCACCAACAGGGCCCACTGAAGCTTTCTTT. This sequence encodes CASIAPTGPTEAFF.